This T cell receptor (beta chain) was found in a study of T cell responses to AZD1222 COVID-19 vaccine. The protocol was immunoSEQ multiplex PCR, while the TCRdb copy is restricted to in-frame clones and leaves out a portion. Of 150,000 to 180,000 clones in the sample, about nine tenths are singletons; the top ten hold 6.9%. Germline V lookup: CDR1 SNHLY, CDR2 FYNNEI. This CDR3 is 14 amino acids long. Trimming removed 6 bases from V and 2 bases from J, with 11 bases in between. The genes are TRBV2 and TRBJ1-5; D unclear. The specimen comprised peripheral blood, sampled after recovery from COVID-19. The TCR sequence derives from an adult who had recovered from COVID-19. The CDR3 DNA is TGTGCCAGCAGGAGGGTAGTAGGCAATCAGCCCCAGCATTTT. This translates into CASRRVVGNQPQHF.